Many counts were recorded for the clone carrying this T cell receptor (beta chain). Antigen unknown. TCRdb called the multiplex PCR reads again in MiXCR, with one record for every CDR3 protein. Among approximately 130,000 distinct CDR3 sequences listed, about 22% were seen once. The lymph nodes were axillary draining lymph nodes from breast cancer patients. This sample stems from a study of breast tumors, draining lymph nodes, adjacent tissues. Unmatched junction bases numbered 15, after V lost 5 bases and J lost 4 bases. Germline V gene sequence: CDR1 DFQATT, CDR2 SNEGSKA (reference sequence). This CDR3 has 18 residues. General study findings and limits: Tumor TCR diversity was below lymph nodes but above nontumor tissue. Most tumor T cells seemingly derive from lymph node, then expand in tumor. Compared with basal-like, luminal-like tumors shared significantly more repertoire with nontumor tissue. Tumor T cell lymph node origin was a supported hypothesis, not proven.

The chain uses TRBV20-1 and TRBJ2-1, with TRBD2 matching over 12 bases. Sequencing was done on a sample of axillary lymph node tissue. This receptor was obtained from a female donor with breast cancer. Some clones in this sample may be carry-over from other donors' samples. The CDR3 coding sequence is TGCAGTGCTCGAGGGCTGCTAGCGGGAGGGCTGGTATACAATGAGCAGTTCTTC. Translated, it gives CSARGLLAGGLVYNEQFF.